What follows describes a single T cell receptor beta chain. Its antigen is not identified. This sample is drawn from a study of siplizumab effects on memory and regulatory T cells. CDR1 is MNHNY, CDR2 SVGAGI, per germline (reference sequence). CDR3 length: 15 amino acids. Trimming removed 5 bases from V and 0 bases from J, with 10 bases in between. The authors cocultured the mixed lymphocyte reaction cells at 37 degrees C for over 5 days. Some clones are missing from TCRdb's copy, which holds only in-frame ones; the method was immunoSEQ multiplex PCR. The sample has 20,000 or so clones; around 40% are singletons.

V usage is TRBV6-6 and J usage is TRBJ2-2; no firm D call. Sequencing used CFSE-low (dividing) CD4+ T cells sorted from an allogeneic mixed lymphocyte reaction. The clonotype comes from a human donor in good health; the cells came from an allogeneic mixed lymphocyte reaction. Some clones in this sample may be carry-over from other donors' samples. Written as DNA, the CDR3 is TGTGCCAGCAGTCGGACGTTCGCGAACACCGGGGAGCTGTTTTTT. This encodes CASSRTFANTGELFF.